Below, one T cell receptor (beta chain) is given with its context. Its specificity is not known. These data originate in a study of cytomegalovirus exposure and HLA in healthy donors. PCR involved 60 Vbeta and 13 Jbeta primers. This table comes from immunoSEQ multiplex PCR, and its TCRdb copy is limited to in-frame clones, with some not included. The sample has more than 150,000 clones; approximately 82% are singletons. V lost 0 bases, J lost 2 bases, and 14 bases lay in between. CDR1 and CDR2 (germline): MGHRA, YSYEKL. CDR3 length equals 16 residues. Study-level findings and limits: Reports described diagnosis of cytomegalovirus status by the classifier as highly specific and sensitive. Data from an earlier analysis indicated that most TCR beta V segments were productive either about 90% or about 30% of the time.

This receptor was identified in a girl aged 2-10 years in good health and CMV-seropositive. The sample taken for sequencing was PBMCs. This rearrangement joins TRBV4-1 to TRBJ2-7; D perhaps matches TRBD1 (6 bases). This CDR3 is CASSQDSQRQAYEQYF. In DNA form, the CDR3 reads TGCGCCAGCAGCCAAGATTCTCAACGACAGGCCTACGAGCAGTACTTC.